One and the same sample provided the 29 T cell receptor beta chains below, sequenced in a study of vaccination effects on CD4 cells after COVID-19. Their recognized antigens are unknown. CD4+ T cells specific for antigen were expanded with viral peptide pools by the ViraFEST assay before sequencing. At the end of more than 8 days of culture, CD4+ T cells were isolated. None of the vaccinated had previously contracted SARS-CoV-2, and their nucleocapsid antibodies tested negative. Profiling relied on immunoSEQ multiplex PCR, and the TCRdb table lists in-frame clones only, not all of them. The sample lists 23,000 or so clones, roughly 70% occurring once. The sample was CD4+ T cells from PBMCs cultured with SARS-CoV-2 spike peptides, taken before COVID-19 vaccination. The receptors originated from a human donor who received a COVID-19 vaccine.

This clone was seen more than once but under ten times. V is TRBV4-1 and J is TRBJ1-3; possible D gene TRBD1, 6 bases. Looked up from germline, CDR1 is MGHRA and CDR2 is YSYEKL. Between the trimmed V and J ends, which lost 1 base and 0 bases, there was a span of 13 bases. This CDR3 comprises 17 residues. The CDR3 reads CASSQGAQGNSGNTIYF. CDR3 sequence (DNA): TGCGCCAGCAGCCAAGGCGCACAGGGAAACTCTGGAAACACCATATATTTT.

This clone occurred a few times. The chain recombines TRBV7-8 with TRBJ2-7; D remains ambiguous. CDR1 is SGHVS and CDR2 is FQNEAQ in the germline V gene. This CDR3 spans 14 amino acids. The V gene lost 0 bases and the J gene lost 6 bases, with 12 bases spanning the gap. The CDR3 here is CASSLALGKSEQYF. CDR3 bases: TGTGCCAGCAGCTTAGCGCTGGGCAAATCCGAGCAGTACTTC.

The chain carries TRBV7-7 and TRBJ2-3; no clear D gene. CDR3 length: 13 residues. Germline CDR1 reads SSHAT; CDR2 reads FNYEAQ (reference sequence). V was clipped by 5 bases and J by 2 bases, with 8 bases between them. The CDR3 DNA follows: TGTGCCAGCAGCCCTAACCCCACAGATACGCAGTATTTT. Protein sequence: CASSPNPTDTQYF. The variable domain in full, completed from reference TRBV7-7 and TRBJ2-3, reads GAGVSQSPRYKVTKRGQDVTLRCDPISSHATLYWYQQALGQGPEFLTYFNYEAQPDKSGLPSDRFSAERPEGSISTLTIQRTEQRDSAMYRCASSPNPTDTQYFGPGTRLTVL.

This clone was counted only a few times. This sequence joins TRBV2 and TRBJ1-1; a weak D match, TRBD1 (5 bases). Germline loops: CDR1 SNHLY, CDR2 FYNNEI. The length of the CDR3 is 12 residues. V lost 7 bases and J 11 bases, leaving 17 bases between the germline ends. The CDR3, as DNA: TGTGCCAGCAAACGGACCGGGACGTTCGCTTTCTTT. Its translation is CASKRTGTFAFF.

This sequence joins TRBV27 and TRBJ1-5; 7 positions agree with TRBD1. The CDR3 loop spans 16 amino acids. V dropped 6 bases and J dropped 0; count of bases not matched to a gene: 8. From germline, CDR1 is MNHEY and CDR2 SMNVEV (reference sequence). The DNA for the CDR3 is TGTGCCAGCAGAGCCGGGACAGTTCCTAGCAATCAGCCCCAGCATTTT. Translating it yields CASRAGTVPSNQPQHF.

The chain recombines TRBV29-1 with TRBJ1-1; D is unclear. V lost 7 bases to trimming and J lost 1 base, with 4 bases between them. Germline V lookup: CDR1 SQVTM, CDR2 ANQGSEA. The length of the CDR3 is 10 residues. CDR3 protein: CSARNTEAFF. Written as DNA, the CDR3 is TGCAGCGCCCGGAACACTGAAGCTTTCTTT.

The rearrangement uses TRBV2 and TRBJ2-7; 8 bases fit TRBD1. CDR1 is SNHLY and CDR2 is FYNNEI in the germline V gene. The trim removed 10 bases at V and 2 bases at J, leaving 4 bases unmatched. The CDR3 is made up of 12 amino acids. CDR3 protein: CATGQGPYEQYF. The CDR3 DNA is TGTGCCACCGGACAGGGTCCCTACGAGCAGTACTTC. Supplemented by reference TRBV2 and TRBJ2-7, the full variable domain reads EPEVTQTPSHQVTQMGQEVILRCVPISNHLYFYWYRQILGQKVEFLVSFYNNEISEKSEIFDDQFSVERPDGSNFTLKIRSTKLEDSAMYFCATGQGPYEQYFGPGTRLTVT.

The V and J genes are TRBV7-2 and TRBJ1-2; D might be TRBD1 (5 bases). V gave up 8 bases and J gave up 0 bases, with 10 bases separating them. Germline-derived CDR1 and CDR2 are SGHTA and FQGNSA. The CDR3 sequence is 13 residues long. This CDR3 is CASSRAPNYGYTF. The CDR3, as DNA: TGTGCCAGCTCCAGGGCCCCTAACTATGGCTACACCTTC.

The chain joins TRBV5-1 to TRBJ2-3, with TRBD2 matching 12 bases. This CDR3 region has 16 residues. V trimming: 4 bases; J trimming: 0 bases; junction bases outside the gene matches: 3. Germline CDR1 reads SGHRS; CDR2 reads YFSETQ. The CDR3 is CASSDGTSGSTDTQYF. CDR3 DNA sequence: TGCGCCAGCAGCGACGGGACTAGCGGGAGCACAGATACGCAGTATTTT.

The chain carries TRBV6-5 and TRBJ1-2, with a possible D match to TRBD1 (6 bases). The CDR3 has 14 amino acids. Germline V gene data show CDR1 as MNHEY and CDR2 as SVGAGI. Trimming cost V 6 bases and J 4 bases, with 15 bases left between them. The CDR3 is CASSSGVPAYGYTF. The DNA for the CDR3 is TGTGCCAGCAGCTCAGGGGTACCGGCCTATGGCTACACCTTC.

The chain employs TRBV5-5 and TRBJ1-6; tentative D call: TRBD1 (5 bases). From germline, CDR1 is SGHKS and CDR2 YYEKEE (reference sequence). V gave up 3 bases and J gave up 9 bases, with 13 bases separating them. CDR3 length: 14 residues. CDR3 DNA sequence: TGTGCCAGCAGCTGGGACCCGGCGGGTTCACCCCTCCACTTT. Translating gives CASSWDPAGSPLHF. Filled out from reference TRBV5-5 and TRBJ1-6, the complete variable domain reads DAGVTQSPTHLIKTRGQQVTLRCSPISGHKSVSWYQQVLGQGPQFIFQYYEKEERGRGNFPDRFSARQFPNYSSELNVNALLLGDSALYLCASSWDPAGSPLHFGNGTRLTVT.

The gene calls are TRBV5-1 and TRBJ2-5; 7 bases match TRBD1. There are 15 residues in the CDR3. Trimming took 7 bases from V and 5 from J; bases not matched to a gene: 14. Germline loops: CDR1 SGHRS, CDR2 YFSETQ. This CDR3 is CASEVGQGVVETQYF. CDR3 sequence (DNA): TGCGCCAGCGAGGTTGGTCAGGGGGTGGTGGAGACCCAGTACTTC.

This rearrangement joins TRBV7-7 to TRBJ1-3; no reliable D call. The V gene's germline CDR1 is SSHAT and CDR2 FNYEAQ (reference sequence). V was shortened by 4 bases and J by 2 bases, with 15 bases between the two germline ends. CDR3 length: 16 amino acids. CDR3 sequence (DNA): TGTGCCAGCAGCTCCTCCCCGGGATTTACTGGAAACACCATATATTTT. Translation gives CASSSSPGFTGNTIYF. Filled out from reference TRBV7-7 and TRBJ1-3, the complete variable domain reads GAGVSQSPRYKVTKRGQDVTLRCDPISSHATLYWYQQALGQGPEFLTYFNYEAQPDKSGLPSDRFSAERPEGSISTLTIQRTEQRDSAMYRCASSSSPGFTGNTIYFGEGSWLTVV.

CDR3 sequence (DNA): TGTGCCACCGACCCGGCCCCTCCACCGCAGTTCTTC. Residues: CATDPAPPPQFF. The chain recombines TRBV6-5 with TRBJ2-1; D is unresolved. Trimming removed 10 bases from V and 12 bases from J, with 19 bases in between. The germline V gene has CDR1 MNHEY and CDR2 SVGAGI. The CDR3 is made up of 12 amino acids.

The chain recombines TRBV5-5 with TRBJ2-1; TRBD2 matches at 7 bases. Germline V gene data show CDR1 as SGHKS and CDR2 as YYEKEE (reference sequence). V was pared by 2 bases and J by 8 bases, with 10 bases of the junction left unmatched. The CDR3 is 15 residues long. CDR3 region: CASSFPLREYDEQFF. CDR3 nucleotide sequence: TGTGCCAGCAGCTTTCCATTGCGGGAGTATGATGAGCAGTTCTTC.

This chain uses TRBV6-4 with TRBJ2-2, with 9 positions matching TRBD1. The CDR3 consists of 17 residues. V was clipped by 5 bases and J by 2 bases; unmatched bases: 9. Germline-derived CDR1 and CDR2 are MRHNA and SNTAGT. CDR3 in amino acids: CASSPGTGNVNTGELFF. The CDR3 coding sequence is TGTGCCAGCAGTCCCGGGACAGGGAACGTAAACACCGGGGAGCTGTTTTTT.

This clone was counted between two and nine times. The genes are TRBV29-1 and TRBJ1-6; 7 nucleotides agree with TRBD1. CDR3 length: 13 amino acids. Germline CDR1 is SQVTM and CDR2 is ANQGSEA. J lost 7 bases, V lost 7 bases, and 7 bases had no gene match. The CDR3 reads CSAKTGLNSPLHF. CDR3 DNA: TGCAGCGCAAAGACAGGGCTGAATTCACCCCTCCACTTT.

The rearrangement uses TRBV2 and TRBJ2-1; D is possibly TRBD2 (7 bases). This CDR3 region has 16 residues. Germline CDR1 SNHLY, CDR2 FYNNEI. V was pared by 1 base and J by 2 bases, with 12 bases between. This CDR3 reads CASSEDRGGPYNEQFF. Here the CDR3 DNA reads TGTGCCAGCAGTGAAGATAGGGGGGGTCCCTACAATGAGCAGTTCTTC.

The chain is built from TRBV14 and TRBJ2-7; weak D call: TRBD1 (6 bases). The CDR3 loop spans 16 amino acids. V was trimmed by 8 bases and J by 1 base, leaving 21 bases between them. The germline CDR1 and CDR2 sequences are SGHDN and FVKESK. The CDR3 loop reads CASSKTTGTPSYEQYF. As DNA, the CDR3 is TGTGCCAGCTCGAAGACCACCGGGACACCGTCCTACGAGCAGTACTTC.

This chain joins TRBV6-2 or TRBV6-3 and TRBJ2-7, with D perhaps TRBD2 (6 bases). This CDR3 has 17 amino acids. Trimming pared 2 bases from V and 1 base from J, leaving 18 bases between. CDR1 is MNHEY, CDR2 SVGEGT, per germline. This chain's CDR3 is CASSYEPGTARSYEQYF. As DNA, the CDR3 is TGTGCCAGCAGTTACGAACCCGGGACTGCGAGGTCCTACGAGCAGTACTTC.

The rearrangement joins TRBV9 to TRBJ1-1; tentative D call: TRBD1 (6 bases). Germline CDR1 SGDLS, CDR2 YYNGEE. This CDR3 is 16 amino acids long. The ends were cut back, 0 bases at V and 8 bases at J, with 20 bases in the middle. The DNA of the CDR3 is TGTGCCAGCAGCGTAGTCTTTGGATTGGGACAAAGAGAAGCTTTCTTT. Protein: CASSVVFGLGQREAFF.

V gene TRBV12-3 or TRBV12-4 combines with J gene TRBJ2-1, with D perhaps TRBD1 or TRBD2 (5 bases each). The CDR3 totals 12 residues. The ends were cut back, 6 bases at V and 9 bases at J, with 12 bases in the middle. The CDR3 loop is CASRGDRVEQFF. CDR3 nucleotides: TGTGCCAGCAGGGGGGATAGGGTTGAGCAGTTCTTC.

The chain links TRBV11-2 to TRBJ2-1, with D hard to call. The V gene's germline CDR1 is SGHAT and CDR2 FQNNGV. The CDR3 runs to 15 residues. V was trimmed by 5 bases and J by 0 bases, leaving 11 bases between them. CDR3 amino acids: CASSLQYSSYNEQFF. The CDR3 coding sequence is TGTGCCAGCAGCCTCCAATACAGCTCCTACAATGAGCAGTTCTTC.

This chain uses TRBV18 with TRBJ1-2, with TRBD1 matching 8 bases. The J segment lost 4 bases and the V segment lost 6 bases, leaving 4 bases of the junction unmatched. The V gene's germline CDR1 is KGHSH and CDR2 LQKENI. The CDR3 covers 13 residues. The CDR3 here is CASSLTGGYGYTF. The CDR3 DNA reads as TGTGCCAGCTCGCTTACAGGGGGCTATGGCTACACCTTC. Based on the CDR3 plus reference TRBV18 and TRBJ1-2, the full variable domain is NAGVMQNPRHLVRRRGQEARLRCSPMKGHSHVYWYRQLPEEGLKFMVYLQKENIIDESGMPKERFSAEFPKEGPSILRIQQVVRGDSAAYFCASSLTGGYGYTFGSGTRLTVV.

V and J are TRBV20-1 and TRBJ1-1; no clear D gene. Germline CDR1 DFQATT, CDR2 SNEGSKA (reference sequence). Trimming took off 3 bases at V and 5 bases at J, with 7 bases between the two ends. This CDR3 has 11 residues. CDR3 bases: TGCAGTGCTAGCTCTGGAACTGAAGCTTTCTTT. It translates to CSASSGTEAFF.

This rearrangement joins TRBV6-5 to TRBJ2-7, with D possibly matching TRBD1 (6 bases). The CDR3 length is 14 residues. CDR1 and CDR2 from the germline V gene are MNHEY and SVGAGI. The V and J ends lost 5 bases and 6 bases respectively, with 17 bases between them. CDR3 protein: CASSPRQVRSEQYF. The CDR3 nucleotides are TGTGCCAGCAGTCCTAGACAGGTTCGGAGCGAGCAGTACTTC.

The rearrangement joins TRBV6-5 to TRBJ2-5; D is possibly TRBD2 (5 bases). V was shortened by 10 bases and J by 5 bases, with 14 bases between the two germline ends. The CDR3 has 12 amino acids. Germline CDR1 MNHEY, CDR2 SVGAGI. The CDR3 reads CATARERETQYF. The CDR3, as DNA: TGTGCCACCGCCCGAGAGCGGGAGACCCAGTACTTC.

V and J are TRBV6-5 and TRBJ2-3; maybe TRBD2 (5 bases). V lost 7 bases to trimming and J lost 0 bases, with 11 bases between them. The CDR3 is 14 amino acids. CDR1 and CDR2 from the germline V gene are MNHEY and SVGAGI. CDR3 sequence reads: CASNSLGSTDTQYF. CDR3 bases: TGTGCCAGCAACTCACTAGGGAGCACAGATACGCAGTATTTT.

The rearrangement uses TRBV27 and TRBJ2-7; no clear D gene. V was clipped by 5 bases and J by 3 bases, with 8 bases between them. The germline V gene has CDR1 MNHEY and CDR2 SMNVEV (reference sequence). The CDR3 is 12 residues long. The DNA for the CDR3 is TGTGCCAGCAGTCCCAACCACTACGAGCAGTACTTC. It codes for CASSPNHYEQYF.